Listed here is a single T cell receptor (beta chain). Its cognate antigen is unknown. V shed 0 bases, J shed 1 base, and the junction held 7 bases outside the gene matches. CDR1 and CDR2 (germline): SGDLS, YYNGEE. This CDR3 is 17 amino acids long. This entry belongs to a study of OX40 agonist ivuxolimab in advanced cancers. Study information: A history of anti-PD-1, anti-PD-L1 or anti-CTLA-4 therapy was acceptable, and approximately 40% had some.

Study results and caveats: The specificity for antigen of the expanded peripheral T cells was not determined.

Assay: immunoSEQ multiplex PCR; the TCRdb copy retains only in-frame clones and omits some. The sample includes about 79,000 clones, about 91% of them seen just once. The receptor was isolated from an adult with an advanced solid tumor such as melanoma, head and neck, liver or kidney cancer. The J gene is TRBJ2-5, the V gene TRBV9; 9 bases are a match to TRBD2. The source was CD4+ or CD8+ T cells sorted from blood, collected in a trial of the OX40 agonist ivuxolimab. In nucleotides, the CDR3 is TGTGCCAGCAGCGTAGGTGGGGCTAGCGGGACCCAAGAGACCCAGTACTTC. This encodes CASSVGGASGTQETQYF.